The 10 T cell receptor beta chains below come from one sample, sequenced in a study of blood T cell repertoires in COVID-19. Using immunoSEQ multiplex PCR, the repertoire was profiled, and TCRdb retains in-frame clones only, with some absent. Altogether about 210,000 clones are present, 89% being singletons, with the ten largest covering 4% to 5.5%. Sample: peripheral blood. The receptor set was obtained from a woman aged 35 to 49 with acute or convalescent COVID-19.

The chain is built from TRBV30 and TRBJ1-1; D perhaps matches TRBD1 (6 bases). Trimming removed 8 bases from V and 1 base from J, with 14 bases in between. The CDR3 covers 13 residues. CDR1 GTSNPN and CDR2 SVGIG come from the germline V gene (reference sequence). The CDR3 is CAKGGTENTEAFF. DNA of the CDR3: TGTGCCAAGGGGGGGACGGAGAACACTGAAGCTTTCTTT.

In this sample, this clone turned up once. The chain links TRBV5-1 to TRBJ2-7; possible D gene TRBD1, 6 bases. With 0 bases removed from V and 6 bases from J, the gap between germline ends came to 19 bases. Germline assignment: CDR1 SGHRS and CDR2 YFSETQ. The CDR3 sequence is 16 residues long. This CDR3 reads CASSLAVSGSGAEQYV. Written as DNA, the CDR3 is TGCGCCAGCAGCTTGGCCGTCTCTGGGTCAGGGGCCGAGCAGTACGTC.

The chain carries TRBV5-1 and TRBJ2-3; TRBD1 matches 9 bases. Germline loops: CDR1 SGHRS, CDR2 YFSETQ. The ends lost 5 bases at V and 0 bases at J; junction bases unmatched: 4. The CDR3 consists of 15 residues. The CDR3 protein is CASRMTGGSTDTQYF. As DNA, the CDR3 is TGCGCCAGCAGGATGACAGGGGGTAGCACAGATACGCAGTATTTT.

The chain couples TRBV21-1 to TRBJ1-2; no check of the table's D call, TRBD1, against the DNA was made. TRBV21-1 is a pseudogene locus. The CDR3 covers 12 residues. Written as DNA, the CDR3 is TGTGCCAGCACCTCAGGGGTTTTGGGCTACACCTTC. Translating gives CASTSGVLGYTF.

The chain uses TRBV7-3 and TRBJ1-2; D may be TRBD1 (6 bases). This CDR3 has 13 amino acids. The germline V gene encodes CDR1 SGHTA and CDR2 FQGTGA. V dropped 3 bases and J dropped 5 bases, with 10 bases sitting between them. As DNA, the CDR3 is TGTGCCAGCAGCTTTAATAGGGGGTATGGCTACACCTTC. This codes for CASSFNRGYGYTF.

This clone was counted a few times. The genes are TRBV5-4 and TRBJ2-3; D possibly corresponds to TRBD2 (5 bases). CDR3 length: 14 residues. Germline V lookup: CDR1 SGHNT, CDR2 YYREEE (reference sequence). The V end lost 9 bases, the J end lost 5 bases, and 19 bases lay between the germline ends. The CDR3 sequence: CATSRTVGGDTQYF. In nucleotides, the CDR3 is TGTGCCACCTCCCGGACTGTCGGCGGAGATACGCAGTATTTT. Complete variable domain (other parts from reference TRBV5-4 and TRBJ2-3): ETGVTQSPTHLIKTRGQQVTLRCSSQSGHNTVSWYQQALGQGPQFIFQYYREEENGRGNFPPRFSGLQFPNYSSELNVNALELDDSALYLCATSRTVGGDTQYFGPGTRLTVL.

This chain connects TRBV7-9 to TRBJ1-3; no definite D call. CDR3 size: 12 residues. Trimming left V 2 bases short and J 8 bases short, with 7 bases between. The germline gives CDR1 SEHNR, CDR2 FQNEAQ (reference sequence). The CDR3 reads CASSLLADTIYF. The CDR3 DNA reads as TGTGCCAGCAGCTTATTAGCAGACACCATATATTTT.

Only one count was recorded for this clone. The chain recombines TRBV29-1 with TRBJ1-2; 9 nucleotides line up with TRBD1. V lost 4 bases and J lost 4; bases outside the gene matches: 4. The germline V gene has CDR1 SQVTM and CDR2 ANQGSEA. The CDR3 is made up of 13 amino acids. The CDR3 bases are TGCAGCGTTGCGGGACAGGGCCTCTATGGCTACACCTTC. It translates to CSVAGQGLYGYTF.

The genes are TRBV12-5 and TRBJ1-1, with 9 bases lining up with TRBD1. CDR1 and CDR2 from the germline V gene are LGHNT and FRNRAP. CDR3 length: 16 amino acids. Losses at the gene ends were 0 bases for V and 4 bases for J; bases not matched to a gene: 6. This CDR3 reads CASGLVLGQGRTEAFF. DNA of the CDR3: TGTGCTAGTGGTTTGGTACTGGGACAGGGTCGCACTGAAGCTTTCTTT.

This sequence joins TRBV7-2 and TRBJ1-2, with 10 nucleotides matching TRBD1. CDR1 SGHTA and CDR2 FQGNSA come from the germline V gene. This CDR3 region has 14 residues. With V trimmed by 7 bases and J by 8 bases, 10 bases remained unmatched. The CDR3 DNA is TGTGCCAGCACCTATTTCGGACAGGGGGGCGGCTACACCTTC. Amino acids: CASTYFGQGGGYTF.